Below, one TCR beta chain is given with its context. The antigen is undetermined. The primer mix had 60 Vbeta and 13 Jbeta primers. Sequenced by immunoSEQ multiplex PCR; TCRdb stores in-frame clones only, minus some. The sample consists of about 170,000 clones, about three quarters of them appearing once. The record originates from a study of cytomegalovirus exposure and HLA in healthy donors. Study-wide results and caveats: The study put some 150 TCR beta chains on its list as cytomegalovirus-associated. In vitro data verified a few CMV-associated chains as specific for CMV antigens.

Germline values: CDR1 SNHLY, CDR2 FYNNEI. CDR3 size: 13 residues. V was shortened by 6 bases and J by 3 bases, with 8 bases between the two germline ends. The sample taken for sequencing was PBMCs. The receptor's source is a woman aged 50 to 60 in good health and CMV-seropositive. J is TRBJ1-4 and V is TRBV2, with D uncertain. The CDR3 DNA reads TGTGCCAGCAGCTCAAGAGCTAATGAAAAACTGTTTTTT. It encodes CASSSRANEKLFF.